The present entry profiles one T cell receptor (beta chain) with its context. This CDR3 has 17 residues. Germline CDR1 SGHDT, CDR2 YYEEEE. Trimming cost V 2 bases and J 4 bases, with 21 bases left between them. In the authors' workflow: Nucleated cell number was recorded as an estimate derived from reference gene primer amplification. The protocol was immunoSEQ multiplex PCR, while the TCRdb copy is restricted to in-frame clones and leaves out a portion. From that table come the V and J calls and clone size; the DNA was used to work out D and trimming. The table has approximately 310,000 clones, around 90% seen once. The data originate from a study of blood T cell repertoires in COVID-19. About the research overall: From T cells, B-cell-depleted T cells, or PBMCs came the material, which was cDNA or gDNA.

Participant reports of clinical history set cohort assignment. The chain is built from TRBV5-6 and TRBJ2-5; D is possibly TRBD2 (6 bases). The specimen was PBMCs or T cells enriched from blood (not recorded which). This sequence originates from a man aged 60 to 69 who had recovered from COVID-19. The CDR3 DNA sequence: TGTGCCAGCAGCTTCAGCCCTTGGGGGGAGAACGGAGAGACCCAGTACTTC. This encodes CASSFSPWGENGETQYF.